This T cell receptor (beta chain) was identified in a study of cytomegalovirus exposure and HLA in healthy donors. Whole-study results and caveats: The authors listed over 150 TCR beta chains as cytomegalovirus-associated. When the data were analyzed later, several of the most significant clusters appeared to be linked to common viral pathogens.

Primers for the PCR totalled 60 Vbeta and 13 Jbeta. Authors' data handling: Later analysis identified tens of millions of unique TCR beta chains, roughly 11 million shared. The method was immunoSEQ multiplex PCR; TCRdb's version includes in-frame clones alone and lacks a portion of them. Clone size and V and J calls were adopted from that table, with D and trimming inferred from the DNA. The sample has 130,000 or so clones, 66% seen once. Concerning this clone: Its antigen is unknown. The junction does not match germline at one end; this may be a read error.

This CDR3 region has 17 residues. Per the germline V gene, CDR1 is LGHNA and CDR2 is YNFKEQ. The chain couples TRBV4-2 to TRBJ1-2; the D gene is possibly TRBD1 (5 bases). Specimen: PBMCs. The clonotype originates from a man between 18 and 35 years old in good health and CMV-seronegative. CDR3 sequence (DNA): TGTGCCAGCAGCCAAGATATTAAGGGAGGGACGATCTATGGCTACCCCTTC. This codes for CASSQDIKGGTIYGYPF.